Listed below are T cell receptor beta chains from one sample, sequenced in a study of blood T cell repertoires in COVID-19. Sequencing used immunoSEQ multiplex PCR; TCRdb keeps in-frame clones, though not all of them. Of about 110,000 clones in the sample, roughly 80% were seen once. Sequenced input: peripheral blood. The receptor set was obtained from a man between 65 and 85 years old with active or convalescent COVID-19. Both conserved end residues are part of each CDR3.

v_gene	j_gene	CDR3aa
TRBV5-1	TRBJ2-1	CASSPEGRGGPYNEQFF
TRBV5-1	TRBJ2-1	CASSLLAGGLQRANEQFF
TRBV12-3/TRBV12-4	TRBJ2-3	CASSLFTDTQYF
TRBV6-6	TRBJ1-1	CASSQGSTEAFF
TRBV30	TRBJ2-3	CAWTKNSGRTDTQYF
TRBV18	TRBJ1-1	CASRGQGAINTEAFF
TRBV12-3/TRBV12-4	TRBJ1-5	CASTFDSPQPQHF
TRBV5-1	TRBJ2-6	CASSTYSGANVLTF
TRBV6-1	TRBJ2-7	CASSDRHEQYF
TRBV5-4	TRBJ2-5	CASSFGRGAETQYF
TRBV5-4	TRBJ2-7	CASSLGQGTDEQYF
TRBV9	TRBJ2-1	CASSSGTGWFNEQFF
TRBV30	TRBJ2-7	CAWSVSSSHYEQYF
TRBV12-3/TRBV12-4	TRBJ2-1	CASSPSSYNEQFF
TRBV23-1	TRBJ1-5	CASSQSVEGQGDGNQPQHF
TRBV18	TRBJ1-5	CASSRLRDQPQHF
TRBV25-1	TRBJ2-2	CASSGPGQGFGELFF
TRBV30	TRBJ1-2	CAWSVGGIYGYTF
TRBV7-2	TRBJ2-1	CASSSQDRGNEQFF
TRBV18	TRBJ1-4	CASSPTGGFGEKLFF
TRBV19	TRBJ1-3	CASSAFRDRVGGNTIYF
TRBV11-2	TRBJ2-1	CASSLDQANEQFF
TRBV5-1	TRBJ2-5	CASSLGPGLAGETQYF
TRBV7-6	TRBJ2-3	CASSPQRGGTDTQYF
TRBV6-1	TRBJ1-1	CASSEVPGQAEAFF
TRBV5-4	TRBJ1-1	CASSWDRGTEAFF
TRBV3-1/TRBV3-2	TRBJ2-5	CASSPRERTGLETQYF
TRBV6-4	TRBJ1-2	CASSDPSRGLGGYTF
TRBV3-1/TRBV3-2	TRBJ2-7	CASRRREGTGEQYF
TRBV7-9	TRBJ1-6	CASSLATGGSSYNSPLHF
TRBV9	TRBJ2-3	CASSAGTSGANTQYF
TRBV10-3	TRBJ2-1	CAIRRQGDEQFF
TRBV12-5	TRBJ2-3	CASGLGSRVGTDTQYF
TRBV14	TRBJ2-1	CASSPIGLALYNEQFF
TRBV5-4	TRBJ2-1	CASSGGVTGLDMNEQFF
TRBV29-1	TRBJ2-3	CSALGQGTDTQYF
TRBV2	TRBJ1-4	CASSERRGLSNEKLFF
TRBV9	TRBJ2-3	CASSVATGLAADTQYF
TRBV7-8	TRBJ2-3	CASSLLGTSGSTDTQYF
TRBV2	TRBJ2-3	CASSEAKTSTDTQYF
TRBV27	TRBJ1-2	CASSLKGANNYGYTF
TRBV6-5	TRBJ2-5	CASSYNGASLETQYF
TRBV6-5	TRBJ2-5	CASLAGGAETQYF
TRBV9	TRBJ1-2	CASSPSPGGSNYGYTF
TRBV5-4	TRBJ2-3	CASSLASSRTDTQYF
TRBV10-3	TRBJ2-1	CAISSSGQEYNEQFF
TRBV4-1	TRBJ1-6	CASSQPDRGPSPLHF
TRBV2	TRBJ2-7	CATNLELTGYEQYF